A selection of T cell receptor beta chains follows, all from one sample in a study of cytomegalovirus exposure and HLA in healthy donors. Measured with immunoSEQ multiplex PCR; TCRdb has only the in-frame clones, and not every one. Seen here are roughly 120,000 clones, roughly 80% observed once, and the top ten hold over 7%. Source material: PBMCs. The receptor set was obtained from a woman aged 50 to 60 in good health and CMV-seropositive. Each CDR3 is given with its conserved first and last residue.

>-|TRBV29-1
CSVQRDQGPYEQYF
>TRBJ1-2|TRBV7-9
CASSSSEVYGYTF
>TRBJ2-6|TRBV7-9
CASSSGGSGANVLTF
>TRBJ1-4|TRBV27
CASSLGGLQEKLFF
>TRBJ2-7|TRBV6-6
CASSSSSGGNYEQYF
>TRBJ2-7|TRBV6-4
CASSDWGLGYEQYF
>TRBJ2-3|TRBV2
CASTAGLRLVLTDTQYF
>TRBJ2-1|TRBV21-1
CASSLHQGGEQFF
>TRBJ2-6|TRBV6-1
CASRHLASGANVLTF
>TRBJ1-2|TRBV6-5
CASSYSIGRVDGYTF
>TRBJ1-5|TRBV19
CASSIDRAGGQPQHF
>TRBJ2-5|TRBV19
CASQPGGLGETQYF
>TRBJ2-1|TRBV10-3
CAISEETSGTYNEQFF
>TRBJ2-7|TRBV4-3
CASSPGLAGAYEQYF
>TRBJ2-7|TRBV18
CASSPGTGAREQYF